The rows below give T cell receptor beta chains drawn from one sample of a study of T cells after posttransplantation cyclophosphamide. Generated by immunoSEQ multiplex PCR, the TCRdb table keeps only in-frame clones and is missing some. The record shows more than 40,000 clones for this sample, with no singletons present. Sequenced: PBMCs. The receptor set was obtained from a man aged 35 to 55 in good health, CMV-negative, and a related stem cell transplant donor. Each CDR3 is given with its conserved first and last residue. A D gene is named only where the DNA matches it firmly. Clone size, where shown, is once, few, many, or a class for clones that have expanded.

many	TRBV30	TRBJ2-5	-	TGTGCCTGGAGGTGGACAGAGGCCCAAGAGACCCAGTACTTC	CAWRWTEAQETQYF
many	TRBV7-3	TRBJ2-1	TRBD2	TGTGCCAGCAGCCCCTGGGGAGGGACCTCCTACAATGAGCAGTTCTTC	CASSPWGGTSYNEQFF
many	TRBV9	TRBJ2-1	TRBD2	TGTGCCAGCAGCGCCGAGACGGGACTAGCGGGAGGTGGTGAGCAGTTCTTC	CASSAETGLAGGGEQFF
many	TRBV30	TRBJ2-7	TRBD2	TGTGCCTGGAGTGCAGCCGGGACTAGCGGGAGAGGGGACTTC	CAWSAAGTSGRGDF
many	TRBV28	TRBJ2-1	TRBD2	TGTGCCAGCAGTGGACTAGCGGGTACGAGGGAGCAGTTCTTC	CASSGLAGTREQFF
many	TRBV14	TRBJ2-7	TRBD2	TGTGCCAGCAGCCATTACGGACTAGCGGGATCTAGCGAGCAGTACTTC	CASSHYGLAGSSEQYF
few	TRBV9	TRBJ1-6	TRBD1	TGTGCCAGCAGCGCCGTCCGGGACAGGGAGTATAATTCACCCCTCCACTTT	CASSAVRDREYNSPLHF
few	TRBV6-5	TRBJ1-2	-	TGTGCCAGCAGCCCCCTGGAGGCTAACTATGGCTACACCTTC	CASSPLEANYGYTF
many	TRBV7-2	TRBJ2-3	TRBD2	TGTGCCAGCAGCTCAAGGACTAGTTCTAGCACAGATACGCAGTATTTT	CASSSRTSSSTDTQYF
many	TRBV28	TRBJ1-5	-	TGTGCCAGCAGTTTCGCAGGGAGGGATCAGCCCCAGCATTTT	CASSFAGRDQPQHF
few	TRBV11-2	TRBJ1-1	TRBD1	TGTGCCAGCAGCTTGACCCAGGGGGGCGGTGGAGCTTTCTTT	CASSLTQGGGGAFF
many	TRBV7-3	TRBJ1-1	-	TGTGCCAGCAGCTTAGTTGGGGCTAACACTGAAGCTTTCTTT	CASSLVGANTEAFF
-	TRBV19	TRBJ2-3	-	TGTGCCAGTAGTGCCCGGACACCGTCCCCTACAGATACGCAGTATTTT	CASSARTPSPTDTQYF
many	TRBV27	TRBJ2-1	-	TGTGCCAGCAGTTTAGAACTAGCTGACAATGAGCAGTTCTTC	CASSLELADNEQFF
few	TRBV6-5	TRBJ1-6	-	TGTGCCAGCAGTTACTCGAAGACAGGCACTGGTTCACCCCTCCACTTT	CASSYSKTGTGSPLHF
-	TRBV28	TRBJ2-7	TRBD2	TGTGCCAGCAGGTCCATTGGCGGGACTAGCGACACAGGGCCCTACGAGCAGTACTTC	CASRSIGGTSDTGPYEQYF
many	TRBV5-1	TRBJ2-3	TRBD1	TGCGCCAGCAGCAGTACCGGACAGGAAATAGATACGCAGTATTTT	CASSSTGQEIDTQYF
many	TRBV7-2	TRBJ1-3	-	TGTGCCAGCCGGGATTGGAGCTCTGGAAACACCATATATTTT	CASRDWSSGNTIYF
many	TRBV6-1	TRBJ1-2	-	TGTGCCAGCAGTGAATCCCCATCCCAATACTATGGCTACACCTTC	CASSESPSQYYGYTF
many	TRBV7-2	TRBJ1-2	-	TGTGCCAGCAGCACCCGGGACATAGGTGGCTACACCTTC	CASSTRDIGGYTF
many	TRBV19	TRBJ2-5	-	TGTGCCAGTATGGGGGACATGTACCAAGAGACCCAGTACTTC	CASMGDMYQETQYF
many	TRBV5-4	TRBJ2-2	TRBD1	TGTGCCAGCAGCCGACAGGGGGTGAAGGCCGGGGAGCTGTTTTTT	CASSRQGVKAGELFF
-	TRBV27	TRBJ1-6	TRBD1	TGTGCCAGCAGCCCCGGACAGGGGACATCACCCCTCCACTTT	CASSPGQGTSPLHF
many	TRBV5-6	TRBJ1-5	-	TGTGCCAGCAGCTTGAGGGGGTACAATCAGCCCCAGCATTTT	CASSLRGYNQPQHF
many	TRBV7-2	TRBJ1-1	TRBD1	TGTGCCAGCAGACAGGGGTTGAACACTGAAGCTTTCTTT	CASRQGLNTEAFF
many	TRBV6-5	TRBJ2-6	TRBD1	TGTGCCAGCTTAGCAGGGGGCTCTGGGGCCAACGTCCTGACTTTC	CASLAGGSGANVLTF
many	TRBV7-9	TRBJ2-7	TRBD1	TGTGCCAGCAGCCCTGGGACAGGTGAGGATGGCGAGCAGTACTTC	CASSPGTGEDGEQYF
many	TRBV14	TRBJ1-2	-	TGTGCCAGCAGCGAAAGAAAAGTTCCAGGGACTAACTATGGCTACACCTTC	CASSERKVPGTNYGYTF
many	TRBV5-5	TRBJ1-1	-	TGTGCCAGCAGCTATCGACCGGGACAATACACTGAAGCTTTCTTT	CASSYRPGQYTEAFF
many	TRBV18	TRBJ2-7	TRBD2	TGTGCCAGCTCGTTGAAGACTAGCGGGAGCTCTTTGAGGGGATACGAGCAGTACTTC	CASSLKTSGSSLRGYEQYF
many	TRBV27	TRBJ2-1	TRBD1	TGTGCCAGCAGTTTAACAGGGGTCAATGAGCAGTTCTTC	CASSLTGVNEQFF
many	TRBV12-5	TRBJ1-2	-	TGTGCTAGTGGTCCAGGGCCCGACTATGGCTACACCTTC	CASGPGPDYGYTF
many	TRBV4-1	TRBJ2-6	-	TGCGCCAGCAGCCAAGGGGGCGCCTACTCTGGGGCCAACGTCCTGACTTTC	CASSQGGAYSGANVLTF
many	TRBV9	TRBJ2-5	TRBD2	TGTGCCAGCAGCTCCTGGGAGGGGACTAGCGGATTTATGCAAGAGACCCAGTACTTC	CASSSWEGTSGFMQETQYF
many	TRBV5-5	TRBJ2-1	TRBD1	TGTGCCAGCAGCCGGACAGGGGGCAATGAGCAGTTCTTC	CASSRTGGNEQFF
many	TRBV11-2	TRBJ2-7	-	TGTGCCAGCAGCTTAGTAGCCCGAGGGGGGGTTGCCTACGAGCAGTACTTC	CASSLVARGGVAYEQYF
many	TRBV19	TRBJ2-1	TRBD2	TGTGCCAGTAGTATAGGGACCCGGACTAGCGGGAGGGCCAACAATGAGCAGTTCTTC	CASSIGTRTSGRANNEQFF
many	TRBV5-4	TRBJ2-5	-	TGTGCCAGCAGCTTGGCGGGGAGCGAGACCCAGTACTTC	CASSLAGSETQYF
many	TRBV5-1	TRBJ2-5	TRBD2	TGCGCCAGCAGCCCCGGACTAGCGGGTGTGGAGACCCAGTACTTC	CASSPGLAGVETQYF
many	TRBV27	TRBJ2-1	TRBD2	TGTGCCAGCAGAGCGGGACGAGCCTACAATGAGCAGTTCTTC	CASRAGRAYNEQFF
many	TRBV4-3	TRBJ2-1	TRBD2	TGCGCCAGCAGCCAAGATCCAGCGGGAGGGACCTACAATGAGCAGTTCTTC	CASSQDPAGGTYNEQFF
-	TRBV27	TRBJ2-1	TRBD1	TGTGCCAGCGCCCGGGGGACAGGGTGGAATGAGCAGTTCTTC	CASARGTGWNEQFF
many	TRBV4-2	TRBJ2-2	TRBD2	TGTGCCAGCAGCCAAGGGCTAGCGGCGAACACCGGGGAGCTGTTTTTT	CASSQGLAANTGELFF
many	TRBV7-9	TRBJ2-7	-	TGTGCCAGCAGCCCCCCCGTCGGACTCTACGAGCAGTACTTC	CASSPPVGLYEQYF
many	TRBV10-3	TRBJ2-7	TRBD2	TGTGCCATCAGAAAGACTAGCGGGAGCCCTTACGAGCAGTACTTC	CAIRKTSGSPYEQYF
many	TRBV6-1	TRBJ1-2	TRBD1	TGTGCCAGCAGCGCGACAGGGGGCTATGGCTACACCTTC	CASSATGGYGYTF
many	TRBV28	TRBJ2-1	TRBD2	TGTGCCAGCGGGACTAGCGGGATGGTTGAGCAGTTCTTC	CASGTSGMVEQFF
many	TRBV10-2	TRBJ2-1	TRBD2	TGCGCCAGCAGAGTAGCGGGAATGAACAATGAGCAGTTCTTC	CASRVAGMNNEQFF
many	TRBV2	TRBJ2-7	TRBD1	TGTGCCAGGACAGGGATCTCTACCTACGAGCAGTACTTC	CARTGISTYEQYF
many	TRBV9	TRBJ2-7	-	TGTGCCAGCAGTCCGGACACGTACGAGCAGTACTTC	CASSPDTYEQYF
many	TRBV11-3	TRBJ2-1	-	TGTGCCAGCAGCTTAGAAGGGAGCGGGCTCTTCAATGAGCAGTTCTTC	CASSLEGSGLFNEQFF
many	TRBV9	TRBJ2-3	TRBD2	TGTGCCAGCAGCCTAACTAGCGGGAGTGTGGCAGATACGCAGTATTTT	CASSLTSGSVADTQYF
many	TRBV7-9	TRBJ1-4	TRBD1	TGTGCCAGCAGACCTACGTACAGGGGAACTAATGAAAAACTGTTTTTT	CASRPTYRGTNEKLFF